This TCR beta chain was sequenced for a study of response to subunit inactivated influenza vaccine. Study results and caveats: The authors suggested that every seasonal influenza vaccination recruits few new T cells.

For this clonotype: What it recognizes is unknown.

TCRdb re-called the RT-PCR reads through MiXCR, storing one row per CDR3 protein. The data hold about 170,000 distinct CDR3 sequences, with about an eighth observed a single time. The CDR3 spans 15 residues. The ends lost 1 base at V and 4 bases at J; junction bases unmatched: 5. Germline CDR1 MGHRA, CDR2 YSYEKL. These data are also associated with another study on T cells expressing NK-cell markers. As reported in that work: cDNA encoding TCR beta was synthesized via 5'RACE template switching incorporating UMIs. Sorted CD3+CD56-NKG2C+, CD3+CD56+NKG2C+ and CD3+CD56+NKG2C- T cells supplied the TCR beta repertoires.

The source was CD8+ T cells sorted from PBMCs, collected 11 to 12 days after vaccination. The receptor was isolated from a man aged 50-59 years who received an inactivated influenza vaccine. The chain combines TRBV4-1 with TRBJ2-7, with TRBD1 identical over 9 bases. The CDR3 reads CASSQGGTGKYEQYF. The CDR3, as DNA: TGCGCCAGCAGCCAAGGAGGGACAGGGAAATACGAGCAGTACTTC.